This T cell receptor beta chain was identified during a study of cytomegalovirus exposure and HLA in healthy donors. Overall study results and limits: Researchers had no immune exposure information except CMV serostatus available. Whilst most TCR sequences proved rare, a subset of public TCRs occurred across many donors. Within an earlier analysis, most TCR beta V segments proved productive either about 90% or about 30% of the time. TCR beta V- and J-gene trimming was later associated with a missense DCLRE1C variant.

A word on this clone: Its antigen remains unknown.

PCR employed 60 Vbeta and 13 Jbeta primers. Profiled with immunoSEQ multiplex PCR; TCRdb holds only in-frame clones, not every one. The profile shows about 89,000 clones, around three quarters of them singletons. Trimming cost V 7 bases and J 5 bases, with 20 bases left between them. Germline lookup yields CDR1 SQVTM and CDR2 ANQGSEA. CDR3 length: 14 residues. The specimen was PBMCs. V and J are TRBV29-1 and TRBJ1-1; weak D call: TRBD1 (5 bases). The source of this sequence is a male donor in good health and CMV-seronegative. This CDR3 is CSGSPGTRGTEAFF. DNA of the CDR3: TGCAGCGGTTCTCCCGGGACCCGGGGGACTGAAGCTTTCTTT.